This paragraph covers one TCR beta chain sequence. Antigen specificity is unknown. Trimming took 6 bases from V and 3 from J; bases not matched to a gene: 8. The length of the CDR3 is 17 residues. Per germline, CDR1 SNHLY and CDR2 FYNNEI. The data are from a study of cytomegalovirus exposure and HLA in healthy donors. In the study overall: Across some 400 genotyped donors, around 82% landed in the Caucasian-associated ancestry cluster.

The PCR employed 60 Vbeta primers together with 13 Jbeta primers. Profiled with immunoSEQ multiplex PCR; TCRdb holds only in-frame clones, not every one. The sample lists more than 95,000 clones, 10% occurring once. The study's findings and limits: At a 0.05 false discovery rate, a later analysis found 16,951 TCR beta sequences to be associated with HLA alleles. Most CMV-associated TCR beta chains appeared HLA-restricted in a later analysis.

The TCR originated in a man between 40 and 49 years old in good health and CMV-seropositive. Sequences were obtained from PBMCs. V usage is TRBV2 and J usage is TRBJ2-5; the match to TRBD2 covers 15 bases. CDR3 sequence: CASRGTSGRWGKETQYF. Written as DNA, the CDR3 is TGTGCCAGCAGGGGGACTAGCGGGAGGTGGGGGAAAGAGACCCAGTACTTC.